What follows are 9 T cell receptor beta chains derived from one specimen sequenced in a study of T cells in Graves' hyperthyroidism and ophthalmopathy (dated 2019 in TCRdb). Libraries were made using multiplex PCR. The sequencing machine was an Illumina HiSeq 2000. The TCR beta CDR3 regions were amplified from RNA transcripts. For the first round of RT-PCR on the TCR CDR3, the HTBI primer set was used together with the Qiagen OneStep RT-PCR kit. TCRdb's own reprocessing of the public reads used fastp at Q25 and MiXCR and kept productive beta chains. Rows with one shared CDR3 protein collapse into an entry with the most common genes and DNA. The sample table contains 300,000 to 450,000 distinct CDR3 sequences; only one count was recorded for roughly 15% of them. In total, the top ten clones hold about 20% of the sample. The sequencing input was blood. These receptors all come from a woman between 25 and 40 years old with Graves' ophthalmopathy.

Many counts were recorded for this clonotype. The chain links TRBV2 to TRBJ2-1; D is unclear. This CDR3 region has 13 residues. Germline V CDR1 and CDR2: SNHLY, FYNNEI. V lost 5 bases and J 2 bases, leaving 7 bases between the germline ends. The DNA of the CDR3 is TGTGCCAGCAGTACTTTGACCTACAATGAGCAGTTCTTC. The encoded protein is CASSTLTYNEQFF.

Only a few counts were recorded for this clonotype. This chain connects TRBV10-2 to TRBJ2-5; 13 bases agree with TRBD2. The V gene's germline CDR1 is WSHSY and CDR2 SAAADI. The CDR3 consists of 18 residues. Unmatched junction bases numbered 9, after V lost 2 bases and J lost 3 bases. CDR3 coding DNA: TGCGCCAGCAGTGAGACCCGACTAGCGGGGGGCCTAAAAGAGACCCAGTACTTC. Translated, it gives CASSETRLAGGLKETQYF.

This clonotype was seen many times. The V and J genes are TRBV11-2 and TRBJ2-2, with 7 bases lining up with TRBD1. V shed 5 bases and J 5 bases; nucleotides not matched to a gene: 8. The CDR3 covers 15 residues. CDR1 is SGHAT, CDR2 FQNNGV, per germline. CDR3 sequence: CASSPDRVPTGELFF. CDR3 DNA sequence: TGTGCCAGCAGCCCAGACAGGGTCCCAACCGGGGAGCTGTTTTTT.

J is TRBJ1-2 and V is TRBV5-5; tentative D call: TRBD1 (5 bases). V gave up 4 bases and J gave up 8 bases, with 18 bases separating them. The CDR3 has 14 amino acids. Germline V gives CDR1 SGHKS, CDR2 YYEKEE (reference sequence). CDR3 nucleotides: TGTGCCAGCAGCCCATCGGGACGCGTGAGCGGCTACACCTTC. This encodes CASSPSGRVSGYTF. The complete variable domain, with remaining parts taken from reference TRBV5-5 and TRBJ1-2, reads DAGVTQSPTHLIKTRGQQVTLRCSPISGHKSVSWYQQVLGQGPQFIFQYYEKEERGRGNFPDRFSARQFPNYSSELNVNALLLGDSALYLCASSPSGRVSGYTFGSGTRLTVV.

This clonotype has at least ten counts. The chain has TRBV9 and TRBJ2-1, with unresolved D. Trimming took off 4 bases at V and 3 bases at J, with 11 bases between the two ends. From germline, CDR1 is SGDLS and CDR2 YYNGEE. The CDR3 length is 14 residues. The CDR3 sequence is CASSPYNDYNEQFF. CDR3 DNA sequence: TGTGCCAGCAGCCCCTATAATGACTACAATGAGCAGTTCTTC. Drawing the rest from reference TRBV9 and TRBJ2-1, the complete variable domain is DSGVTQTPKHLITATGQRVTLRCSPRSGDLSVYWYQQSLDQGLQFLIQYYNGEERAKGNILERFSAQQFPDLHSELNLSSLELGDSALYFCASSPYNDYNEQFFGPGTRLTVL.

This sequence joins TRBV2 and TRBJ2-1; 8 bases line up with TRBD1. Trimming cost V 3 bases and J 2 bases; bases outside gene matches: 6. The CDR3 length is 16 residues. Germline loops: CDR1 SNHLY, CDR2 FYNNEI. CDR3 DNA: TGTGCCAGCAGTGATTGGACAGGGAACACCTACAATGAGCAGTTCTTC. Its translation: CASSDWTGNTYNEQFF.

The chain joins TRBV5-1 to TRBJ2-5, with 9 nucleotides matching TRBD2. The trim removed 5 bases at V and 5 bases at J, leaving 7 bases unmatched. Looked up from germline, CDR1 is SGHRS and CDR2 is YFSETQ. This CDR3 is built from 14 residues. Written as DNA, the CDR3 is TGCGCCAGCAGGAGTGCGGGGGGGCACGAGACCCAGTACTTC. Its translation: CASRSAGGHETQYF.

This clonotype was picked up many times. In nucleotides, the CDR3 is TGTGCCTGGTCCCCGGGACAGGGAGTATCCTACGAGCAGTACTTC. This gives the protein CAWSPGQGVSYEQYF. V is TRBV30 and J is TRBJ2-7; TRBD1 agrees at 9 bases. CDR3 size: 15 residues. The V and J ends lost 5 bases and 1 base, in that order; junction bases with no gene match: 9. Per the germline V gene, CDR1 is GTSNPN and CDR2 is SVGIG (reference sequence).

In this sample, this clonotype turned up a few times. This chain connects TRBV24-1 to TRBJ2-3; weak D call: TRBD2 (7 bases). V lost 2 bases, J lost 6 bases, and 14 bases lay in between. CDR3 length: 15 residues. Germline V gives CDR1 KGHDR, CDR2 SFDVKD. CDR3 sequence reads: CATSDSRGGPDTQYF. CDR3 DNA sequence: TGTGCCACCAGTGATTCGAGGGGGGGCCCCGATACGCAGTATTTT.